This TCR beta chain was obtained from a study of breast tumors, draining lymph nodes, adjacent tissues. In this sample, this clonotype turned up many times. Its antigen is still unknown. Using its own MiXCR run on the multiplex PCR reads, TCRdb lists one record per CDR3 protein. The sample consists of about 300,000 distinct CDR3 sequences, around 30% of them appearing once. Breast cancer patients provided tissue from their axillary draining lymph nodes. Broader study findings: Tumor T cell lymph node origin was a supported hypothesis, not proven. Tumor repertoires ranked between lymph nodes and nontumor tissue in diversity, with V and J gene preferences.

Trimming pared 8 bases from V and 6 bases from J, leaving 13 bases between. Per germline, CDR1 KGHDR and CDR2 SFDVKD. The CDR3 runs 13 residues. This chain links TRBV24-1 with TRBJ2-1, with a weak D call TRBD2 (5 bases). Sequences were obtained from axillary lymph node tissue. The TCR originated in a female donor with breast cancer. Some clones in this sample may be carry-over from other donors' samples. CDR3 sequence: CATTGDATNEQFF. The CDR3 DNA reads as TGTGCCACCACCGGGGATGCCACCAATGAGCAGTTCTTC.